This T cell receptor beta chain was observed in a study of cytomegalovirus exposure and HLA in healthy donors. Turning to the study itself: Earlier sequencing of approximately 200 million T cells yielded 90 million to 140 million unique TCR beta sequences. Early release data held some 80 million unique TCRs from HLA-typed donors.

Notes on the study in general: In vitro checks showed that a few CMV-associated chains really do target CMV antigens.

While unrecorded immune exposures were likely, the donors were nominally healthy when sampled. As for this clone: The antigen is undetermined.

The PCR employed 60 Vbeta primers together with 13 Jbeta primers. Generated by immunoSEQ multiplex PCR, the TCRdb table keeps only in-frame clones and is missing some. The data hold around 110,000 clones, with around three quarters observed a single time. What was sequenced was PBMCs. The sequence derives from a young man in good health and CMV-seropositive.

The CDR3 coding sequence is TGTGCCAGCAGGGGACAGCTAAATGAAAAACTGTTTTTT. It is translated as CASRGQLNEKLFF. The genes are TRBV6-1 and TRBJ1-4; 7 bases are a match to TRBD1. This CDR3 is 13 amino acids long. The V segment lost 6 bases and the J segment 5 bases; nucleotides outside the gene matches: 3. Germline CDR1 reads MNHNS; CDR2 reads SASEGT.